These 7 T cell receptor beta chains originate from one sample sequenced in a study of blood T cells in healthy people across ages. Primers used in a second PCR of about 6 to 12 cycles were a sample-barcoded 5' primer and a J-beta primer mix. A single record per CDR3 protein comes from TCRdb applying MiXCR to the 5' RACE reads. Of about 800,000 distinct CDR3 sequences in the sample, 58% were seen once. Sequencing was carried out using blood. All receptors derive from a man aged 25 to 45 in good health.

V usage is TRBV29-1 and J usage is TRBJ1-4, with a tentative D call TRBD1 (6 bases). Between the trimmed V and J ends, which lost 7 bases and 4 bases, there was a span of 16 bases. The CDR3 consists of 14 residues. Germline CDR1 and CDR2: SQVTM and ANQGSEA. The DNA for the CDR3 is TGCAGCGGGGTCGTCCCGGGACATAATGAAAAACTGTTTTTT. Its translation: CSGVVPGHNEKLFF.

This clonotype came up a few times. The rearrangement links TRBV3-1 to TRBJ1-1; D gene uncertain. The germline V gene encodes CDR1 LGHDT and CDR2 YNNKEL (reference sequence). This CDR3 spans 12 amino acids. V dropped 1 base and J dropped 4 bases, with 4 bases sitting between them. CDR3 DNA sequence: TGTGCCAGCAGCCAAGGGACCACTGAAGCTTTCTTT. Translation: CASSQGTTEAFF.

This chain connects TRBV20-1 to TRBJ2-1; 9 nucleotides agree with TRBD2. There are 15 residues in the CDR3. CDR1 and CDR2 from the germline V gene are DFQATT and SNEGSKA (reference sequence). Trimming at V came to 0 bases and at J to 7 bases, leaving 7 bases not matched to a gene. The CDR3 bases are TGCAGTGCTAGAGAGCGGGGGGGCACTTGGAATGAGCAGTTCTTC. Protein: CSARERGGTWNEQFF.

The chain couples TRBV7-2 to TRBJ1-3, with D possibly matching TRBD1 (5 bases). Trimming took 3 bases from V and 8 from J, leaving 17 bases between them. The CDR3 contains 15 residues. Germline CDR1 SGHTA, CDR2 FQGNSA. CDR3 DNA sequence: TGTGCCAGCAGCTTTCAGGGATTGGGAGCACACACCATATATTTT. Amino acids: CASSFQGLGAHTIYF.

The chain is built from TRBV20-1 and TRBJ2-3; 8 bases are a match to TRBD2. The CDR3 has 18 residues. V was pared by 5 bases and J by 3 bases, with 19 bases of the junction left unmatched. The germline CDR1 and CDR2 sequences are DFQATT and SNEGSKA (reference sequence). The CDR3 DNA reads TGCAGTGCTCGCAGACCCCCGGGACTAGTATTTTTGACAGATACGCAGTATTTT. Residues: CSARRPPGLVFLTDTQYF.

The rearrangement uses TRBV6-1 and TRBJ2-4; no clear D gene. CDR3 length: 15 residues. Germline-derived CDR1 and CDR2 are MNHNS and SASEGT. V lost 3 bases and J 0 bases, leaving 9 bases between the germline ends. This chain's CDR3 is CASSDAGLAKNIQYF. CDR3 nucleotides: TGTGCCAGCAGTGACGCAGGTCTAGCCAAAAACATTCAGTACTTC.

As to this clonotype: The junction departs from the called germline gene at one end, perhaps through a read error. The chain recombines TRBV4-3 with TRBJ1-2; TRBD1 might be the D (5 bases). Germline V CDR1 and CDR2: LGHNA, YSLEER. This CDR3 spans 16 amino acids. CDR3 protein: CASSPSVIGGNHGYTF. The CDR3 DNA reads TGCGCCAGCAGCCCCTCGGTGATCGGGGGTAACCATGGCTACACCTTC.